The 22 T cell receptor beta chains below come from one sample, sequenced in a study of blood T cell repertoires in COVID-19 (TCRdb year 2020). The library came from the immunoSEQ multiplex PCR assay. TCRdb took over this immuneACCESS table, retaining in-frame rearrangements with V and J assigned. Such tables are incomplete; in checked studies, under half of the missing clones stem from an unresolved V gene, and the remainder is unexplained. The sample table holds roughly 180,000 clones, of which 85% to 95% were seen once. The ten largest clonotypes hold around 0.8% of the sample. The sample was peripheral blood. The receptors were gathered from a man younger than 40 with COVID-19, enrolled during active disease.

The chain employs TRBV6-1 and TRBJ1-5, with D maybe TRBD1 (5 bases). The germline V gene has CDR1 MNHNS and CDR2 SASEGT. CDR3 length: 15 residues. Deletions cut 0 bases from V and 3 bases from J, with 9 bases between. CDR3 region: CASSEAGGYNQPQHF. CDR3 DNA sequence: TGTGCCAGCAGTGAAGCCGGGGGTTACAATCAGCCCCAGCATTTT.

This sequence joins TRBV19 and TRBJ1-6; 8 bases are shared with TRBD1. The V and J ends lost 5 bases and 8 bases, in that order; junction bases with no gene match: 8. There are 15 residues in the CDR3. CDR1 and CDR2 from the germline V gene are LNHDA and SQIVND (reference sequence). Here the CDR3 reads CASSLGQGADSPLHF. The CDR3 nucleotides read TGTGCCAGTAGTCTAGGACAGGGTGCGGATTCACCCCTCCACTTT.

V usage is TRBV5-1 and J usage is TRBJ2-7; 13 positions match TRBD2. The CDR3 sequence is 14 residues long. Germline assignment: CDR1 SGHRS and CDR2 YFSETQ. The J segment lost 4 bases and the V segment lost 7 bases, leaving 5 bases of the junction unmatched. The CDR3 loop is CASQTSGGTYEQYF. CDR3 nucleotides: TGCGCCAGCCAGACTAGCGGGGGGACATACGAGCAGTACTTC.

This clone was seen just once. The V gene is TRBV7-9, the J gene TRBJ1-1; possible D gene TRBD1, 6 bases. The CDR3 spans 18 residues. Germline loops: CDR1 SEHNR, CDR2 FQNEAQ (reference sequence). The germline V and J ends were trimmed by 1 base and 5 bases, with 23 bases remaining between them. CDR3 coding DNA: TGTGCCAGCAGCTTAGAGCGAGGGGGTGGTACACCATTGACTGAAGCTTTCTTT. Protein product: CASSLERGGGTPLTEAFF.

The chain employs TRBV27 and TRBJ2-2; tentatively, D is TRBD1 (6 bases). Between the trimmed V and J ends, which lost 0 bases and 3 bases, there was a span of 17 bases. The CDR3 is made up of 18 amino acids. Germline V gene data show CDR1 as MNHEY and CDR2 as SMNVEV (reference sequence). The CDR3 DNA follows: TGTGCCAGCAGTTTATCTACAGGGAGTCTCCTCGACACCGGGGAGCTGTTTTTT. Translation: CASSLSTGSLLDTGELFF.

The chain carries TRBV6-5 and TRBJ2-7; unclear D gene. CDR1 and CDR2 (germline): MNHEY, SVGAGI. V gave up 4 bases and J gave up 4 bases, with 5 bases separating them. The length of the CDR3 is 11 residues. CDR3 bases: TGTGCCAGCAGTTCCCTGTACGAGCAGTACTTC. Its protein is CASSSLYEQYF.

Worth noting for this clone: This CDR3 is also generated by other DNA sequences in the sample. The V call is TRBV20-1, the J call TRBJ2-7, with 10 nucleotides matching TRBD2. The CDR3 runs 11 residues. Germline V gene sequence: CDR1 DFQATT, CDR2 SNEGSKA (reference sequence). This CDR3 is CSLTSGHEQYF. The CDR3 DNA is TGCAGCTTGACTAGCGGGCACGAGCAGTACTTC.

The V gene is TRBV4-1, the J gene TRBJ1-2; D not certain. Trimming stripped 2 bases from V and 3 bases from J, with 19 bases between. The CDR3 runs to 17 residues. CDR1 MGHRA and CDR2 YSYEKL come from the germline V gene. The CDR3, as DNA: TGCGCCAGCAGCCAAACACGAGGCACACCGAGGGACTATGGCTACACCTTC. Protein: CASSQTRGTPRDYGYTF.

The rearrangement uses TRBV13 and TRBJ1-4; 7 bases are shared with TRBD1. CDR3 size: 16 residues. CDR1 and CDR2 (germline): PRHDT, FYEKMQ (reference sequence). J gave up 5 bases and V 2 bases, and 8 bases lay outside the gene matches. CDR3 amino acids: CASSLKGGPGNEKLFF. CDR3 in DNA: TGTGCCAGCAGCTTAAAAGGGGGCCCGGGAAATGAAAAACTGTTTTTT.

The J gene is TRBJ1-1, the V gene TRBV6-5; D is undetermined. The CDR3 is 12 residues long. In germline, CDR1 is MNHEY, CDR2 SVGAGI. Trimming left V 8 bases short and J 7 bases short, with 14 bases between. The chain's CDR3 is CASARFNGEAFF. Written as DNA, the CDR3 is TGTGCCAGCGCCCGGTTTAATGGTGAAGCTTTCTTT.

In nucleotides, the CDR3 is TGCAGCGCTATAACACCCAGAGGACAGAACACTGAAGCTTTCTTT. This encodes CSAITPRGQNTEAFF. The genes are TRBV29-1 and TRBJ1-1; D may be TRBD1 (5 bases). CDR3 length: 15 residues. Germline V CDR1 and CDR2: SQVTM, ANQGSEA. V lost 7 bases, J lost 1 base, and 19 bases lay in between. The whole variable domain, remainder taken from reference TRBV29-1 and TRBJ1-1, is SAVISQKPSRDICQRGTSLTIQCQVDSQVTMMFWYRQQPGQSLTLIATANQGSEATYESGFVIDKFPISRPNLTFSTLTVSNMSPEDSSIYLCSAITPRGQNTEAFFGQGTRLTVV.

This clone appeared a few times. The gene calls are TRBV5-1 and TRBJ1-3; D is possibly TRBD1 (6 bases). The germline V gene encodes CDR1 SGHRS and CDR2 YFSETQ. CDR3 length: 15 amino acids. V lost 0 bases and J lost 3, with 10 bases in between. This CDR3 is CASSLAGVDGNTIYF. The CDR3 DNA reads as TGCGCCAGCAGCTTGGCAGGGGTTGATGGAAACACCATATATTTT.

The V and J genes are TRBV9 and TRBJ2-5; no reliable D call. The CDR3 is 11 amino acids. CDR1 and CDR2 from the germline V gene are SGDLS and YYNGEE. V was shortened by 4 bases and J by 4 bases, with 5 bases between the two germline ends. CDR3 loop: CASSPGETQYF. CDR3 bases: TGTGCCAGCAGCCCAGGAGAGACCCAGTACTTC.

The chain carries TRBV4-1 and TRBJ2-2; 7 bases fit TRBD1. The CDR3 sequence is 15 residues long. Germline assignment: CDR1 MGHRA and CDR2 YSYEKL. Germline trimming cut 7 bases from V and 3 bases from J; bases unmatched to any gene: 8. CDR3 in amino acids: CASTTGAAHTGELFF. For the CDR3, the DNA is TGCGCCAGCACCACAGGGGCGGCGCACACCGGGGAGCTGTTTTTT.

The gene calls are TRBV4-2 and TRBJ1-2; 7 bases map to TRBD1. Trimming cost V 0 bases and J 0 bases; bases outside gene matches: 4. CDR3 size: 16 residues. The germline CDR1 and CDR2 sequences are LGHNA and YNFKEQ. This chain's CDR3 is CASSQEERGPNYGYTF. Here the CDR3 DNA reads TGTGCCAGCAGCCAAGAAGAAAGGGGGCCTAACTATGGCTACACCTTC.

This chain connects TRBV6-2 or TRBV6-3 to TRBJ1-6; D not resolved. This CDR3 is built from 17 residues. V lost 2 bases and J 2 bases, leaving 13 bases between the germline ends. Germline CDR1 is MNHEY and CDR2 is SVGEGT. The CDR3: CASSYGRGGTYNSPLHF. As DNA, the CDR3 is TGTGCCAGCAGTTACGGCCGGGGTGGCACCTATAATTCACCCCTCCACTTT.

The J gene is TRBJ2-7, the V gene TRBV29-1; D is perhaps TRBD1 (6 bases). The V end was cut by 3 bases, the J end by 7 bases, with 13 bases between. The length of the CDR3 is 12 residues. Per the germline V gene, CDR1 is SQVTM and CDR2 is ANQGSEA. The CDR3 protein is CSVEETGQEQYF. As DNA, the CDR3 is TGCAGCGTTGAGGAAACAGGGCAAGAGCAGTACTTC.

This chain links TRBV6-1 with TRBJ2-2, with 7 bases that match TRBD2. This CDR3 has 16 residues. With V trimmed by 1 base and J by 4 bases, 6 bases remained unmatched. Germline V gene sequence: CDR1 MNHNS, CDR2 SASEGT. The CDR3, as DNA: TGTGCCAGCAGTGAAGGCCCGGGGGGATTCACCGGGGAGCTGTTTTTT. It is translated as CASSEGPGGFTGELFF.

The genes are TRBV19 and TRBJ1-5, with D possibly being TRBD1 (6 bases). V was trimmed by 6 bases and J by 6 bases, leaving 18 bases between them. The CDR3 length is 15 residues. Germline CDR1 reads LNHDA; CDR2 reads SQIVND (reference sequence). Here the CDR3 reads CASRVRGALVQPQHF. CDR3 nucleotides: TGTGCCAGTAGGGTCCGGGGGGCGCTAGTTCAGCCCCAGCATTTT.

The chain employs TRBV18 and TRBJ2-1; 9 bases agree with TRBD2. V shed 0 bases and J 5 bases; nucleotides not matched to a gene: 17. This CDR3 has 20 residues. Germline lookup yields CDR1 KGHSH and CDR2 LQKENI. In nucleotides, the CDR3 is TGTGCCAGCTCACCACCGCGCCGCGGGGGGGCCCCGGTGGTCCACAATGAGCAGTTCTTC. Protein product: CASSPPRRGGAPVVHNEQFF. Looking up the rest from reference TRBV18 and TRBJ2-1 gives the full variable domain: NAGVMQNPRHLVRRRGQEARLRCSPMKGHSHVYWYRQLPEEGLKFMVYLQKENIIDESGMPKERFSAEFPKEGPSILRIQQVVRGDSAAYFCASSPPRRGGAPVVHNEQFFGPGTRLTVL.

The chain has TRBV19 and TRBJ2-1, with D perhaps matching TRBD1 (6 bases). CDR3 length: 14 amino acids. Per the germline V gene, CDR1 is LNHDA and CDR2 is SQIVND (reference sequence). Trimming removed 0 bases at V and 5 bases at J, with 8 bases between. CDR3 in amino acids: CASSIDRGHNEQFF. Written as DNA, the CDR3 is TGTGCCAGTAGTATAGACAGGGGTCACAATGAGCAGTTCTTC.

This clone was detected only once. The chain recombines TRBV6-5 with TRBJ1-1, with D hard to call. This CDR3 has 11 amino acids. Germline values: CDR1 MNHEY, CDR2 SVGAGI. The V end lost 7 bases, the J end lost 1 base, and 4 bases lay between the germline ends. The CDR3 reads CASKRNTEAFF. CDR3 nucleotides: TGTGCCAGCAAGAGGAACACTGAAGCTTTCTTT.